This entry lists 17 T cell receptor beta chains sequenced from one sample in a study of graft-versus-host responses after intestinal transplantation. Only in-frame clones appear in the TCRdb table, and some are missing; sequencing was by immunoSEQ multiplex PCR. The sample shows about 120,000 clones, more than 80% of them seen only once. Antigen specificity for these receptors is unknown. The sequencing here drew on unstimulated CD4+ T cells sorted from spleen or lymph node cells, taken before transplant. The receptors were gathered from a human donor who was the organ donor for an intestinal transplant.

V is TRBV5-6 and J is TRBJ2-5; 7 bases map to TRBD2. CDR3 length: 13 residues. With V trimmed by 8 bases and J by 5 bases, 9 bases remained unmatched. Germline V gene data show CDR1 as SGHDT and CDR2 as YYEEEE. The chain's CDR3 is CASGAREIETQYF. The CDR3 DNA reads TGTGCCAGTGGGGCGCGGGAGATTGAGACCCAGTACTTC.

V is TRBV19 and J is TRBJ1-1, with D uncertain. Germline values: CDR1 LNHDA, CDR2 SQIVND (reference sequence). The CDR3 has 14 amino acids. V lost 8 bases, J lost 4 bases, and 17 bases lay in between. The CDR3 DNA sequence: TGTGCCAGTGGTGTTGTATGGCCGGGCACTGAAGCTTTCTTT. Residues: CASGVVWPGTEAFF.

The CDR3 region is CASRITGGETQYF. CDR3 coding DNA: TGTGCCAGCAGAATCACAGGGGGAGAGACCCAGTACTTC. The gene calls are TRBV6-5 and TRBJ2-5; TRBD1 matches 8 bases. The CDR3 is made up of 13 amino acids. V was pared by 6 bases and J by 4 bases, with 4 bases of the junction left unmatched. CDR1 and CDR2 (germline): MNHEY, SVGAGI.

CDR3 nucleotide sequence: TGCGCCAGCAGCTTGGACCGGGGAACTGAAGCTTTCTTT. It translates to CASSLDRGTEAFF. The chain couples TRBV5-1 to TRBJ1-1; D is unclear. Per germline, CDR1 SGHRS and CDR2 YFSETQ. V was clipped by 0 bases and J by 5 bases, with 8 bases between them. The CDR3 spans 13 residues.

The chain has TRBV6-5 and TRBJ2-7; tentatively, D is TRBD1 or TRBD2 (5 bases each). The germline CDR1 and CDR2 sequences are MNHEY and SVGAGI. Trimming pared 3 bases from V and 3 bases from J, leaving 15 bases between. This CDR3 spans 15 amino acids. CDR3 bases: TGTGCCAGCAGTTATCTCGGGGTAGGACACTACGAGCAGTACTTC. Its protein product is CASSYLGVGHYEQYF.

The rearrangement links TRBV6-6 to TRBJ2-7; no firm D call. This CDR3 has 15 amino acids. The V and J ends lost 3 bases and 13 bases respectively, with 25 bases between them. Germline CDR1 reads MNHNY; CDR2 reads SVGAGI (reference sequence). DNA for the CDR3: TGTGCCAGCAGTTATCTTCTCAGGAAGATAGGAGCTGGCTACTTC. Its protein product is CASSYLLRKIGAGYF.

Notes on this clone: The sample carries other DNA sequences with the same CDR3. CDR3 DNA sequence: TGTGCCAGCAGCTTAGCGACTAGCACAGATACGCAGTATTTT. Translation: CASSLATSTDTQYF. This rearrangement joins TRBV7-2 to TRBJ2-3; unclear D gene. The V gene's germline CDR1 is SGHTA and CDR2 FQGNSA. Trimming left V 0 bases short and J 0 bases short, with 4 bases between. CDR3 length: 14 residues.

The chain combines TRBV2 with TRBJ1-1; D call uncertain. This CDR3 is 12 amino acids long. Germline CDR1 SNHLY, CDR2 FYNNEI. Trimming pared 4 bases from V and 5 bases from J, leaving 8 bases between. The CDR3, as DNA: TGTGCCAGCAGTGTAGAGAGGACTGAAGCTTTCTTT. Its protein is CASSVERTEAFF.

The genes are TRBV7-3 and TRBJ2-1; D is unresolved. V was cut by 4 bases and J by 10 bases, with 2 bases left in between. The CDR3 length is 9 residues. Per germline, CDR1 SGHTA and CDR2 FQGTGA. The CDR3 DNA is TGTGCCAGCAGCTCGGAGCAGTTCTTC. It codes for CASSSEQFF.

This clone has just one count. This chain uses TRBV6-5 with TRBJ2-5; D ambiguous. CDR3 length: 12 residues. V gave up 4 bases and J gave up 5 bases, with 8 bases separating them. Germline CDR1 and CDR2: MNHEY and SVGAGI. This CDR3 reads CASSSGWETQYF. The CDR3 nucleotides are TGTGCCAGCAGTTCAGGCTGGGAGACCCAGTACTTC.

V and J are TRBV18 and TRBJ1-2; 8 nucleotides line up with TRBD1. V dropped 0 bases and J dropped 4; count of bases not matched to a gene: 7. This CDR3 has 16 residues. Germline lookup yields CDR1 KGHSH and CDR2 LQKENI. The CDR3 coding sequence is TGTGCCAGCTCACCACCGGGGCAGGGGGCCTCCTATGGCTACACCTTC. This encodes CASSPPGQGASYGYTF.

V and J are TRBV2 and TRBJ2-7; 10 nucleotides match TRBD1. CDR1 and CDR2 (germline): SNHLY, FYNNEI. CDR3 size: 14 residues. V lost 5 bases and J lost 2; bases outside the gene matches: 3. The CDR3 region is CASSTDRGTYEQYF. CDR3 DNA sequence: TGTGCCAGCAGTACGGACAGGGGGACCTACGAGCAGTACTTC.

On this clone itself: This CDR3 is also generated by other DNA sequences in the sample. This rearrangement joins TRBV5-1 to TRBJ1-1; D remains ambiguous. The CDR3 spans 13 residues. V lost 0 bases and J lost 2, with 5 bases in between. The V gene's germline CDR1 is SGHRS and CDR2 YFSETQ. This chain's CDR3 is CASSLGPNTEAFF. The DNA for the CDR3 is TGCGCCAGCAGCTTGGGACCTAACACTGAAGCTTTCTTT.

This clone was detected only a few times. The chain is built from TRBV5-1 and TRBJ1-1; D unresolved. The CDR3 sequence is 14 residues long. The V end lost 3 bases, the J end lost 1 base, and 10 bases lay between the germline ends. Germline V lookup: CDR1 SGHRS, CDR2 YFSETQ. The CDR3 loop is CASSSRTGNTEAFF. The CDR3 DNA reads TGCGCCAGCAGCTCACGGACGGGGAACACTGAAGCTTTCTTT.

CDR3 sequence: CASSRTSGSKSSYNEQFF. The CDR3 nucleotides are TGTGCCAGCTCGCGGACTAGCGGATCCAAGAGCTCCTACAATGAGCAGTTCTTC. The rearrangement uses TRBV18 and TRBJ2-1, with 10 positions matching TRBD2. Germline values: CDR1 KGHSH, CDR2 LQKENI. This CDR3 region has 18 residues. The J segment lost 0 bases and the V segment lost 6 bases, leaving 11 bases of the junction unmatched.

This clone appeared once. The chain has TRBV5-1 and TRBJ2-5, with 14 bases matching TRBD2. This CDR3 comprises 17 residues. V was pared by 4 bases and J by 5 bases, with 10 bases of the junction left unmatched. CDR1 is SGHRS and CDR2 is YFSETQ in the germline V gene. CDR3 DNA: TGCGCCAGCAGCCCGGCCGGGACTAGCGGGAGATATGAGACCCAGTACTTC. It translates to CASSPAGTSGRYETQYF. The variable domain in full, with the rest retrieved from reference TRBV5-1 and TRBJ2-5, is KAGVTQTPRYLIKTRGQQVTLSCSPISGHRSVSWYQQTPGQGLQFLFEYFSETQRNKGNFPGRFSGRQFSNSRSEMNVSTLELGDSALYLCASSPAGTSGRYETQYFGPGTRLLVL.

The chain couples TRBV10-3 to TRBJ2-1; no firm D call. The CDR3 consists of 15 residues. Between the trimmed V and J ends, which lost 10 bases and 8 bases, there was a span of 24 bases. Germline V gene sequence: CDR1 ENHRY, CDR2 SYGVKD. The chain's CDR3 is CATSSPGGSGDEQFF. The CDR3 DNA follows: TGTGCCACCAGCTCTCCGGGCGGCAGTGGGGATGAGCAGTTCTTC.